The present TCR beta chain was sequenced within a study of cytomegalovirus exposure and HLA in healthy donors. General study points: Subsequent analysis showed first-cohort TCR clusters tending to co-occur in some 120 validation repertoires.

The data were produced by immunoSEQ multiplex PCR, yet TCRdb's version contains in-frame clones alone and is incomplete. This table has 200,000 to 300,000 clones, around 88% appearing once. A note on this clone: Antigen specificity is unknown.

The CDR3 consists of 15 residues. V lost 6 bases and J 0 bases, leaving 14 bases between the germline ends. Per the germline V gene, CDR1 is GTSNPN and CDR2 is SVGIG (reference sequence). It was the approximately 120-subject validation cohort, separate from the 666-subject first cohort, to which the donors belonged. This chain joins TRBV30 and TRBJ2-2, with D perhaps TRBD2 (5 bases). The source of this sequence is a woman in her 30s in good health and CMV-seropositive. The source material was PBMCs. The CDR3 DNA is TGTGCCTGCCCTACTAGACACTCGAACACCGGGGAGCTGTTTTTT. This sequence encodes CACPTRHSNTGELFF.